This T cell receptor (beta chain) was obtained from a study of shared clonotypes between healthy human individuals. Study information: Those who served as donors were a couple of women and a few men between the ages of 18 and 49.

The method was immunoSEQ multiplex PCR; TCRdb's version includes in-frame clones alone and lacks a portion of them. This sample yields about 2,200,000 clones, of which around 93% are seen a single time; around 1.7% belongs to the top ten. CD8 cells regarded as naive lacked CD45RO, were positively chosen for CCR7, and omitted terminally differentiated effector memory CD45RA+ cells. Germline CDR1 is SGHAT and CDR2 is FQNNGV. Deletions cut 7 bases from V and 3 bases from J, with 18 bases between. The CDR3 is 15 amino acids. The TCR sequence derives from a man younger than 35 in good health. Some clones in this sample may be carry-over from other donors' samples. The chain joins TRBV11-2 to TRBJ2-5; D unclear. Sequenced: naive CD8+ T cells from PBMCs. This CDR3 is CASKPREGPKETQYF. CDR3 bases: TGTGCCAGCAAGCCTCGAGAAGGACCTAAAGAGACCCAGTACTTC.